What follows describes a single T cell receptor beta chain. The sample is drawn from a study of blood T cell repertoires in COVID-19. For the study at large: Samples of COVID-19 (acute and convalescent) were obtained from the United States, Italy and Spain.

Clones were sequenced by immunoSEQ multiplex PCR, and TCRdb holds only the in-frame ones, with some missing. Of 170,000 or so clones in the sample, around nine tenths were seen once. Deletions cut 5 bases from V and 8 bases from J, with 18 bases between. The CDR3 runs 14 residues. Germline values: CDR1 MNHEY, CDR2 SVGEGT. This receptor was identified in a woman aged 45-59 years who had recovered from COVID-19. This chain joins TRBV6-2 or TRBV6-3 and TRBJ1-1, with D possibly matching TRBD1 (5 bases). The source material was PBMCs or T cells enriched from blood (not recorded which). CDR3 in DNA: TGTGCCAGCAGTGGCTTATCCCGGGACTGGGAAGCTTTCTTT. It encodes CASSGLSRDWEAFF.